The 14 T cell receptor beta chains presented below share a single source sample, sequenced in a study of cytomegalovirus exposure and HLA in healthy donors. Primers: 60 Vbeta forward and 13 Jbeta reverse. Here immunoSEQ multiplex PCR was the method, and the copy in TCRdb shows in-frame clones only, minus some. The sample gives about 140,000 clones, less than 80% of which show up once; just over 8.5% is in the top ten. Material: PBMCs. These receptors originate from a woman in her forties or fifties in good health and CMV-seropositive.

The chain couples TRBV7-9 to TRBJ1-1; 7 bases agree with TRBD1. The trim removed 4 bases at V and 5 bases at J, leaving 4 bases unmatched. Germline assignment: CDR1 SEHNR and CDR2 FQNEAQ (reference sequence). The CDR3 extends over 13 amino acids. The CDR3 sequence: CASSSGQVTEAFF. The CDR3 DNA is TGTGCCAGCAGCTCCGGACAGGTGACTGAAGCTTTCTTT.

The chain recombines TRBV27 with TRBJ1-2; 12 nucleotides align to TRBD1. Germline V lookup: CDR1 MNHEY, CDR2 SMNVEV (reference sequence). After removal of 2 bases from V and 7 bases from J, the junction contained 8 bases not matched to a gene. The CDR3 is 16 amino acids. The chain's CDR3 is CASSLALGTGGGGYTF. CDR3 DNA sequence: TGTGCCAGCAGTTTAGCATTAGGGACAGGGGGCGGTGGCTACACCTTC.

This chain joins TRBV15 and TRBJ2-4; D is ambiguous. Germline V gene data show CDR1 as LNHNV and CDR2 as YYDKDF (reference sequence). This CDR3 has 16 residues. Trimming pared 1 base from V and 7 bases from J, leaving 17 bases between. The CDR3 sequence: CATSRVIVAFGNIQYF. The CDR3 nucleotides read TGTGCCACCAGCAGAGTTATCGTCGCCTTCGGGAACATTCAGTACTTC.

The chain combines TRBV28 with TRBJ2-1; 11 bases match TRBD2. The CDR3 is 15 residues long. The J segment lost 8 bases and the V segment lost 5 bases, leaving 8 bases of the junction unmatched. Looked up from germline, CDR1 is MDHEN and CDR2 is SYDVKM. CDR3 DNA sequence: TGTGCCAGCAGTCAACTAGCGGGGGCTTGGTATGAGCAGTTCTTC. Translation gives CASSQLAGAWYEQFF.

CDR3 sequence reads: CASSPMGGTNYGYTF. Here the CDR3 DNA reads TGCGCCAGCAGCCCAATGGGGGGGACAAACTATGGCTACACCTTC. This chain uses TRBV4-3 with TRBJ1-2, with a possible D match to TRBD1 (6 bases). The length of the CDR3 is 15 residues. Germline-derived CDR1 and CDR2 are LGHNA and YSLEER. V lost 4 bases, J lost 2 bases, and 14 bases lay in between.

The gene calls are TRBV6-1 and TRBJ1-5; unclear D gene. With 5 bases removed from V and 0 bases from J, the gap between germline ends came to 5 bases. Looked up from germline, CDR1 is MNHNS and CDR2 is SASEGT. The CDR3 is made up of 13 amino acids. Here the CDR3 DNA reads TGTGCCAGCAGTTTCAATAGCAATCAGCCCCAGCATTTT. Translated: CASSFNSNQPQHF.

The CDR3 here is CASNDRDYEQYF. The CDR3, as DNA: TGTGCCAGCAACGACAGGGACTACGAGCAGTACTTC. J is TRBJ2-7 and V is TRBV7-9; 7 bases agree with TRBD1. Germline-derived CDR1 and CDR2 are SEHNR and FQNEAQ (reference sequence). The V and J ends lost 7 bases and 3 bases, in that order; junction bases with no gene match: 3. There are 12 residues in the CDR3.

This clone appeared a few times. For the CDR3, the DNA is TGCGCCAGCAGCCAAGTCACAGGGGAGGCGGACGAGCAGTACTTC. It yields the protein CASSQVTGEADEQYF. This sequence joins TRBV4-3 and TRBJ2-7, with D possibly matching TRBD1 (7 bases). The CDR3 extends over 15 amino acids. Trimming cost V 1 base and J 5 bases, with 15 bases left between them. Germline V gene lookup returns CDR1 LGHNA and CDR2 YSLEER.

The rearrangement joins TRBV10-3 to TRBJ1-1; a possible D gene is TRBD1 (5 bases). The germline V and J ends were trimmed by 6 bases and 4 bases, with 12 bases remaining between them. The CDR3 consists of 13 residues. The germline V gene encodes CDR1 ENHRY and CDR2 SYGVKD. The CDR3, as DNA: TGTGCCATCAGGGCCGGGGGAGGCACTGAAGCTTTCTTT. Its protein product is CAIRAGGGTEAFF.

This chain uses TRBV6-1 with TRBJ1-2; the D gene is possibly TRBD1 (6 bases). Germline CDR1 is MNHNS and CDR2 is SASEGT. This CDR3 is built from 16 residues. With 3 bases removed from V and 2 bases from J, the gap between germline ends came to 16 bases. This CDR3 reads CASSEGVQGLNYGYTF. DNA of the CDR3: TGTGCCAGCAGTGAGGGGGTACAGGGTCTCAACTATGGCTACACCTTC.

The chain couples TRBV19 to TRBJ1-2, with a tentative D call TRBD1 (6 bases). Trimming removed 3 bases from V and 7 bases from J, with 18 bases in between. This CDR3 is 15 amino acids long. Germline CDR1 LNHDA, CDR2 SQIVND (reference sequence). The CDR3 nucleotides read TGTGCCAGTAGTATTCAGGCCAGGGGCGTTTCTGGCTACACCTTC. It translates to CASSIQARGVSGYTF.

V and J are TRBV29-1 and TRBJ2-7; 9 positions match TRBD1. J was trimmed by 2 bases and V by 7 bases; bases with no gene match: 9. CDR1 is SQVTM, CDR2 ANQGSEA, per germline. CDR3 length equals 14 residues. CDR3 in DNA: TGCAGCGCTGGGGACAGGGTATCCACCTACGAGCAGTACTTC. It codes for CSAGDRVSTYEQYF.

The rearrangement joins TRBV6-4 to TRBJ2-3, with TRBD2 matching over 10 bases. This CDR3 has 14 residues. Germline CDR1 MRHNA, CDR2 SNTAGT. The junction had 3 bases not matched to a gene; V was cut back by 5 bases and J by 4 bases. The CDR3 spells CASSSGGAPDTQYF. The CDR3 DNA reads as TGTGCCAGCAGTAGCGGGGGGGCCCCAGATACGCAGTATTTT.

This clone was counted only a few times. This chain uses TRBV9 with TRBJ2-2; 9 bases match TRBD1. CDR1 and CDR2 from the germline V gene are SGDLS and YYNGEE. J lost 13 bases, V lost 2 bases, and 6 bases had no gene match. The CDR3 covers 13 residues. CDR3 sequence reads: CASSVWTGAMLFF. The CDR3, as DNA: TGTGCCAGCAGCGTTTGGACAGGGGCCATGCTGTTTTTT.